This TCR beta chain was captured by sequencing in a study of T cell changes during pregnancy in multiple sclerosis. Repertoires were generated with immunoSEQ multiplex PCR, while TCRdb's copy carries only in-frame clones and drops some. Among about 60,000 clones listed, approximately 91% were seen once. Trimming cost V 6 bases and J 0 bases, with 11 bases left between them. CDR3 length: 14 amino acids. Germline-derived CDR1 and CDR2 are LNHDA and SQIVND (reference sequence). This clonotype was sampled from a female donor with multiple sclerosis, enrolled in a pregnancy study. The sample consisted of peripheral blood, taken in the second trimester of pregnancy. The chain uses TRBV19 and TRBJ1-2; D is perhaps TRBD1 (5 bases). The CDR3 loop reads CASRRQNPNYGYTF. CDR3 bases: TGTGCCAGTAGGAGACAGAATCCTAACTATGGCTACACCTTC.